The source of this T cell receptor beta chain is a study of Ad26.COV2.S vaccination and SARS-CoV-2 variants. Study background: Donor was in the COV1001 Ad26.COV2.S trial arm. Intramuscular Ad26.COV2.S at 5x10^10 or 1x10^11 viral particles.

On this clone itself: Its antigen remains unknown.

This table comes from immunoSEQ multiplex PCR, and its TCRdb copy is limited to in-frame clones, with some not included. This table has some 400,000 clones, around nine tenths appearing once. Treatment reported: over 15 received Ad26.COV2.S at low or high dose, single or two shots; about 5 received placebo; per-sample allocation not given. Sampling took place 63 days after the first vaccine or placebo injection. Vaccination employed an Ad26 vector expressing the Wuhan-strain SARS-CoV-2 spike. Findings and limits, study-wide: Considerable breadth of spike-specific CD8+ and CD4+ T cell responses has reportedly been documented following vaccination.

The sequencing here drew on peripheral blood, taken in a trial of Ad26.COV2.S vaccine versus placebo. The clonotype comes from a person between 18 and 65 years old who received the Ad26.COV2.S COVID-19 vaccine or a placebo.

This chain's CDR3 is CAWTTGGNQPQHF. CDR3 coding DNA: TGTGCCTGGACGACAGGGGGCAATCAGCCCCAGCATTTT. The chain has TRBV30 and TRBJ1-5; 8 bases map to TRBD1. J lost 2 bases, V lost 4 bases, and 1 base had no gene match. Germline V gene data show CDR1 as GTSNPN and CDR2 as SVGIG (reference sequence). The CDR3 contains 13 residues.